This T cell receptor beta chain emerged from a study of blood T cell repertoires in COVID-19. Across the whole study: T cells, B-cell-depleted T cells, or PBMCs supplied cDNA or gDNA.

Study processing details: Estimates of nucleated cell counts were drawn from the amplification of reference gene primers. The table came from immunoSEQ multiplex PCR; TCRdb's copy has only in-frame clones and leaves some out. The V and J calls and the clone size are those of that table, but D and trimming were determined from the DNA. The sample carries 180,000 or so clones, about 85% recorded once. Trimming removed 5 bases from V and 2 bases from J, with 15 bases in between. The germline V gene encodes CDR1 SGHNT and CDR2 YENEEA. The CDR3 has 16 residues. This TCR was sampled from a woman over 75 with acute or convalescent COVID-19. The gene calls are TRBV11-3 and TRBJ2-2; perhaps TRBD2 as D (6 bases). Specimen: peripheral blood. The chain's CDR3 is CASSPRTTFNTGELFF. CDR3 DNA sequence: TGTGCCAGCAGCCCCCGGACTACCTTCAACACCGGGGAGCTGTTTTTT.